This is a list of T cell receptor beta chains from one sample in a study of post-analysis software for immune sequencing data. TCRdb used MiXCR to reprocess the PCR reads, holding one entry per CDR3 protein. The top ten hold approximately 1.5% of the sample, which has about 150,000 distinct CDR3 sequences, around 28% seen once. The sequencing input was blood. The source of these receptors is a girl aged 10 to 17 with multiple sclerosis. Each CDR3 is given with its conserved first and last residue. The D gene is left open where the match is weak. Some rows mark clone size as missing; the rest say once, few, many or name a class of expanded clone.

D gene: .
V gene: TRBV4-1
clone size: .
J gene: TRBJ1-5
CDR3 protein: CASSQDGGGYQPQHF
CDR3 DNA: TGCGCCAGCAGCCAAGATGGCGGGGGGTACCAGCCCCAGCATTTT

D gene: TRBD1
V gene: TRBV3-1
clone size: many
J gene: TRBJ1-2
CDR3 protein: CASSQEGVGQGNGYTF
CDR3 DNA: TGTGCCAGCAGCCAAGAAGGTGTCGGACAGGGGAATGGCTACACCTTC

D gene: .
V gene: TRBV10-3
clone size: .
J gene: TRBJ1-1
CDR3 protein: CANSDGTDLGTEAFF
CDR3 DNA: TGTGCCAACAGTGACGGGACGGACCTTGGCACTGAAGCTTTCTTT

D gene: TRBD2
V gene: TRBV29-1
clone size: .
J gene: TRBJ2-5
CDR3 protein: CSVGGLAGAREQYF
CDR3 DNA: TGCAGCGTTGGGGGACTAGCGGGAGCCAGGGAGCAGTACTTC

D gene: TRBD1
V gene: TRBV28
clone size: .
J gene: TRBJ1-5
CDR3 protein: CASSLWGQGGGKDQPQHF
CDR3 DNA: TGTGCCAGCAGTTTATGGGGACAGGGGGGGGGCAAGGATCAGCCCCAGCATTTT

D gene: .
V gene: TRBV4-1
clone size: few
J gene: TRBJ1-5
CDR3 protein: CASSQAPNRARGSNQPQHF
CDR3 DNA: TGCGCCAGCAGCCAAGCCCCCAACAGGGCCAGAGGGAGCAATCAGCCCCAGCATTTT

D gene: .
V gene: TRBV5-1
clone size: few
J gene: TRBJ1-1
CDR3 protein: CASSLGTEAFF
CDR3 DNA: TGCGCCAGCAGCTTGGGCACTGAAGCTTTCTTT

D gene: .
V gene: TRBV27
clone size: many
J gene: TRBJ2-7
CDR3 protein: CASSSDYGGYEQYF
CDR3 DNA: TGTGCCAGCAGTTCGGACTACGGTGGCTACGAGCAGTACTTC

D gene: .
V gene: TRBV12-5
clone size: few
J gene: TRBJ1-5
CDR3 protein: CASASGDYSNQPQHF
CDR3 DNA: TGTGCTAGTGCGTCAGGGGATTATAGCAATCAGCCCCAGCATTTT

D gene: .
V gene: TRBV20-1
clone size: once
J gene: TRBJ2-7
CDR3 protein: CSAVEQSSYERYF
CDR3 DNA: TGCAGTGCCGTCGAGCAATCCTCCTACGAGCGGTACTTC

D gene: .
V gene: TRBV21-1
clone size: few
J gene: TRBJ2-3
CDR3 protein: CASSLPRGVPFFEADTDTQYF
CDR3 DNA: TGTGCCAGCAGCCTACCGCGGGGAGTACCCTTCTTCGAGGCTGACACAGATACGCAGTATTTT

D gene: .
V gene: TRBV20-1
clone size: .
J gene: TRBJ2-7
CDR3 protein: CSALSITNYEQYF
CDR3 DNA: TGCAGTGCTCTCAGTATTACTAACTACGAGCAGTACTTC

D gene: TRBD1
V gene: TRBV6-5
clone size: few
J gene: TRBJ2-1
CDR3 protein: CASSLSGGMEQFF
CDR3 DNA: TGTGCCAGCAGCCTCTCAGGGGGAATGGAGCAGTTCTTC

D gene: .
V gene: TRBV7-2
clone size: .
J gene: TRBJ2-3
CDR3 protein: CASRRGLGTDTQYF
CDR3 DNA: TGTGCCAGCAGACGGGGACTGGGCACAGATACGCAGTATTTT

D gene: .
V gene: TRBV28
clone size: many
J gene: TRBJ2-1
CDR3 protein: CASSQDVAYNEQFF
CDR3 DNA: TGTGCCAGCAGTCAGGACGTAGCCTACAATGAGCAGTTCTTC

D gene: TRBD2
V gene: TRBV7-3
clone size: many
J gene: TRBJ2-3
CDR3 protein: CASSLTSGSEDTQYF
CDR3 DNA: TGTGCCAGCAGCTTAACTAGCGGGAGCGAAGATACGCAGTATTTT

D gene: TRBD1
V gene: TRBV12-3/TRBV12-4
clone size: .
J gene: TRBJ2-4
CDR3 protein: CASSPSPGTGDGAKNIQYF
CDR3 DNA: TGTGCCAGCAGCCCAAGTCCCGGGACAGGGGATGGGGCCAAAAACATTCAGTACTTC

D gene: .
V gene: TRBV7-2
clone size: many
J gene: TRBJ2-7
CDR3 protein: CASSFGSYEQYF
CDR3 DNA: TGTGCCAGCAGTTTTGGGAGCTACGAGCAGTACTTC

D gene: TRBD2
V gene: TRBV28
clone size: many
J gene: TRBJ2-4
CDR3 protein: CASRGGGAKNIQYF
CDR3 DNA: TGTGCCAGCAGGGGCGGGGGGGCCAAAAACATTCAGTACTTC

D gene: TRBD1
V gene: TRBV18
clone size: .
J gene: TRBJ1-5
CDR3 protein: CASSIGQGLDQPQHF
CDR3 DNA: TGTGCCAGCTCGATCGGACAGGGACTGGATCAGCCCCAGCATTTT

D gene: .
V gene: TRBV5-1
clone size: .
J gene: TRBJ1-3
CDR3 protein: CASASLGNSGNTIYF
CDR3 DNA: TGCGCCAGCGCGTCCCTAGGCAACTCTGGAAACACCATATATTTT

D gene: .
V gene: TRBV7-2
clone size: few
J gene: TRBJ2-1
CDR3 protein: CASSFGSWKSGEQFF
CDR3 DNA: TGTGCCAGCAGTTTTGGCAGCTGGAAAAGTGGGGAGCAGTTCTTC

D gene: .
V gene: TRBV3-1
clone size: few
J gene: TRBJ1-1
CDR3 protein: CASSQVLGQGLSTEAFF
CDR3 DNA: TGTGCCAGCAGCCAAGTTTTAGGGCAGGGACTATCTACTGAAGCTTTCTTT

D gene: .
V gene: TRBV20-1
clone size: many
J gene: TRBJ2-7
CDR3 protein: CSASGSGDEQYF
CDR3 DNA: TGCAGTGCTAGCGGGAGTGGCGACGAGCAGTACTTC

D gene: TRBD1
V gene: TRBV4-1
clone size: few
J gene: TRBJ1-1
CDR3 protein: CASSLKGAGGTEAFF
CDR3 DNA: TGCGCCAGCAGCCTCAAGGGGGCTGGGGGGACTGAAGCTTTCTTT

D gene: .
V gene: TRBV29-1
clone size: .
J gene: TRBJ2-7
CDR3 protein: CSVGDGVSYEQYF
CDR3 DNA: TGCAGCGTTGGGGACGGGGTCTCCTACGAGCAGTACTTC

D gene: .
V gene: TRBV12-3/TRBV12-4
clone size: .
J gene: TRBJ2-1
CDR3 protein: CASGPGTLYNEQFF
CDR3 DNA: TGTGCCAGTGGCCCTGGGACTCTTTACAATGAGCAGTTCTTC

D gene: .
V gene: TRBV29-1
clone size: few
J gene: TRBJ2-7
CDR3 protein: CSVYKGPQLFNEQYF
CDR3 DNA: TGCAGCGTTTATAAGGGCCCCCAACTGTTTAATGAGCAGTACTTC

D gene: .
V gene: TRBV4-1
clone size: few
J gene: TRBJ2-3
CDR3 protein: CASSLEGEGRTDTQYF
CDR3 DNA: TGCGCCAGCAGCCTCGAGGGGGAGGGCCGCACAGATACGCAGTATTTT

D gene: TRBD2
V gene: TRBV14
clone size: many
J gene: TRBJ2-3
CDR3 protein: CASSQPTLAGGSTDTQYF
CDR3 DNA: TGTGCCAGCAGCCAACCTACTCTAGCGGGAGGGAGCACAGATACGCAGTATTTT

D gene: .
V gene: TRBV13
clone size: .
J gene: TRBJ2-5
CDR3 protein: CASSQRDSEFQETQYF
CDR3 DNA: TGTGCCAGCAGCCAACGGGACTCCGAATTCCAAGAGACCCAGTACTTC

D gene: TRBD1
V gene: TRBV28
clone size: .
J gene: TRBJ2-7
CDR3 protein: CASSLWQGAHRFPEQYF
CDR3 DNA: TGTGCCAGCAGTTTATGGCAGGGGGCGCACCGTTTCCCCGAGCAGTACTTC

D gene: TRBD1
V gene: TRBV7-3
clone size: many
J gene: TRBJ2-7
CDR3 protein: CASSLQGQEESEQYF
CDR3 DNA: TGTGCCAGCAGCCTTCAGGGACAGGAGGAGAGTGAGCAGTACTTC

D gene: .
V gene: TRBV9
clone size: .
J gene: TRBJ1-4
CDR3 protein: CASSAPQRGGDNEKLFF
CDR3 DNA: TGTGCCAGCAGCGCTCCGCAGAGAGGTGGGGACAATGAAAAACTGTTTTTT

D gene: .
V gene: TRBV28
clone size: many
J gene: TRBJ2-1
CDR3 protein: CASSKPGGVNEQFF
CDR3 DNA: TGTGCCAGCAGTAAGCCAGGGGGGGTAAATGAGCAGTTCTTC

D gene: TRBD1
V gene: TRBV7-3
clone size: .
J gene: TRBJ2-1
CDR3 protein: CASSFGTGADNEQFF
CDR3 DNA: TGTGCCAGCAGCTTCGGGACAGGGGCCGACAATGAGCAGTTCTTC

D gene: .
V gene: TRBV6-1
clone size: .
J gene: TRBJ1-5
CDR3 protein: CASSTRLGNQPRHF
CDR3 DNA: TGTGCCAGCAGTACAAGGTTGGGCAATCAGCCCCGGCATTTT

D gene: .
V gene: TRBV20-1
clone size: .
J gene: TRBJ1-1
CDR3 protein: CSARDTIGASEAFF
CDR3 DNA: TGCAGTGCTAGAGATACCATAGGTGCATCTGAAGCTTTCTTT

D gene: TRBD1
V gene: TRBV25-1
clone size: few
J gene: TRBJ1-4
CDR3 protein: CASSEWGTGGANGEKLFF
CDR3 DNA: TGTGCCAGCAGTGAATGGGGGACAGGGGGCGCAAATGGTGAAAAACTGTTTTTT

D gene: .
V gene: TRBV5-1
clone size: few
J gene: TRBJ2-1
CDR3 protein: CASSLFVPGGGNEQFF
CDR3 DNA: TGCGCCAGCAGCTTGTTCGTCCCAGGGGGGGGCAATGAGCAGTTCTTC

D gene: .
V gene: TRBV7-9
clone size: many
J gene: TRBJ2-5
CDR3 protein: CASSKVLISETQYF
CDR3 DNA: TGTGCCAGCAGCAAGGTCCTAATCTCAGAGACCCAGTACTTC

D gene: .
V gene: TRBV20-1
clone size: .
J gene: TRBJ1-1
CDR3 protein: CSASGQDTEAFF
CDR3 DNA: TGCAGTGCTAGCGGGCAGGACACTGAAGCTTTCTTT

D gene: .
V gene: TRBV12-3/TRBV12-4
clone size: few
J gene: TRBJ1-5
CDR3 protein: CASSPSRGRQPQHF
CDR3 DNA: TGTGCCAGCAGCCCCTCCAGGGGTCGTCAGCCCCAGCATTTT

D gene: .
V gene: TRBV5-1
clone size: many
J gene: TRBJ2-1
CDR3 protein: CASSLLGSYNEQFF
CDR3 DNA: TGCGCCAGCAGCCTCCTCGGGTCCTACAATGAGCAGTTCTTC

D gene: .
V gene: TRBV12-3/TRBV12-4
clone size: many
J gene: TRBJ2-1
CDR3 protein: CASSWGGMEQFF
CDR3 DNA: TGTGCCAGCAGTTGGGGGGGCATGGAGCAGTTCTTC